A selection of T cell receptor beta chains follows, all from one sample in a study of OX40 agonist ivuxolimab in advanced cancers. The assay was immunoSEQ multiplex PCR, and TCRdb's table has in-frame clones only and misses some. The table records roughly 87,000 clones, approximately 91% of them present only once. Here the sequenced sample was CD4+ or CD8+ T cells sorted from blood, taken in a trial of the OX40 agonist ivuxolimab. The receptors stem from an adult with an advanced solid tumor such as melanoma, head and neck, liver or kidney cancer. Each CDR3 is given without its conserved first and last residue. The order of the fields is V gene, J gene, CDR3 length, CDR3 protein.

V gene: TRBV4-3; J gene: TRBJ2-3; CDR3 length: 18; CDR3 protein: ASSQDLRAGGQTSTDTQY
V gene: TRBV15; J gene: TRBJ1-4; CDR3 length: 13; CDR3 protein: ATRDGWRGNEKLF
V gene: TRBV2; J gene: TRBJ1-2; CDR3 length: 12; CDR3 protein: ASTRQGTMDGYT
V gene: TRBV14; J gene: TRBJ2-3; CDR3 length: 13; CDR3 protein: ASSSRDHGYDTQY
V gene: TRBV18; J gene: TRBJ1-1; CDR3 length: 13; CDR3 protein: ASTADGAMNTEAF
V gene: TRBV7-8; J gene: TRBJ2-1; CDR3 length: 14; CDR3 protein: ASSLRTGSSYNEQF
V gene: TRBV7-2; J gene: TRBJ2-5; CDR3 length: 15; CDR3 protein: ASSPDLVAGARETQY
V gene: TRBV5-1; J gene: TRBJ2-2; CDR3 length: 13; CDR3 protein: ASSLAGGVTGELF
V gene: TRBV10-3; J gene: TRBJ2-3; CDR3 length: 12; CDR3 protein: AISRTSATDTQY
V gene: TRBV7-2; J gene: TRBJ2-5; CDR3 length: 13; CDR3 protein: ASSLTSGRPETQY
V gene: TRBV7-2; J gene: TRBJ1-1; CDR3 length: 12; CDR3 protein: ASSPGRQNTEAF
V gene: TRBV20-1; J gene: TRBJ1-2; CDR3 length: 9; CDR3 protein: SAARGGGYT
V gene: TRBV4-1; J gene: TRBJ2-1; CDR3 length: 14; CDR3 protein: ASSPSEWQGPNEQF
V gene: TRBV5-4; J gene: TRBJ1-6; CDR3 length: 11; CDR3 protein: ASSSGVPSPLH
V gene: TRBV6-1; J gene: TRBJ2-1; CDR3 length: 10; CDR3 protein: ASSVTVHEQF
V gene: TRBV5-1; J gene: TRBJ2-2; CDR3 length: 13; CDR3 protein: ASSLVSPGTGELF
V gene: TRBV5-1; J gene: TRBJ2-7; CDR3 length: 9; CDR3 protein: ASSSEQKQY
V gene: TRBV27; J gene: TRBJ2-5; CDR3 length: 12; CDR3 protein: ASSRAGMQETQY
V gene: TRBV4-3; J gene: TRBJ1-2; CDR3 length: 16; CDR3 protein: ASSQVGPGQRFDYGYT